One T cell receptor beta chain is described in this entry. This CDR3 contains 13 residues. This sample was taken from a study of blood T cell repertoires in COVID-19. Study-wide background: Specimens from acute and convalescent COVID-19 originated in the United States, Italy and Spain. Nucleic acid was either cDNA or gDNA, and it came from T cells, B-cell-depleted T cells, or PBMCs.

In the original workflow: It was from reference gene primer amplification that nucleated cell counts were estimated. Clones were read by immunoSEQ multiplex PCR, and TCRdb kept only the in-frame ones, dropping some. V and J calls and clone size are those listed in that table; D and trimming were worked out from the DNA. This sample carries some 41,000 clones, 91% of them seen once, and the ten largest clones take about a sixth. The clonotype comes from a woman aged 30 to 39 in a cohort sampled during active COVID-19. The sequencing sample was made of peripheral blood. The chain combines TRBV21-1 with TRBJ2-5; TRBD1, as called in the table, went unchecked against the DNA. TRBV21-1 is termed a pseudogene. The CDR3 coding sequence is TGTGCCTGCCGGGACAGGGGTCAAGAGACCCAGTACTTC. This codes for CACRDRGQETQYF.